This record concerns one TCR beta chain sequence. With 1 base clipped from V and 5 bases from J, the junction kept 11 bases outside the gene matches. The CDR3 has 17 amino acids. CDR1 and CDR2 from the germline V gene are MNHEY and SVGEGT. Seattle participants joined during active infection and were tracked over time. The data are from a study of blood T cell repertoires in COVID-19. Overall study: Specimens from acute and convalescent COVID-19 originated in the United States, Italy and Spain. The analysed material was cDNA or gDNA that came from T cells, B-cell-depleted T cells, or PBMCs.

Authors' processing steps: Amplification of reference gene primers provided the estimated nucleated cell counts. Libraries were prepared by immunoSEQ multiplex PCR; TCRdb keeps only in-frame clonotypes and omits some of them. From that table come the V and J calls and clone size; the DNA was used to work out D and trimming. The sample has hundreds of thousands of clones, less than 90% seen once; the top ten hold 10% to 15%. This receptor was identified in a woman aged 70-85 years with COVID-19, enrolled during active disease. The J gene is TRBJ1-5, the V gene TRBV6-2 or TRBV6-3, with TRBD1 matching over 7 bases. Sequenced material: peripheral blood. CDR3 nucleotides: TGTGCCAGCAGTTACTACCCCGGGAGGGGGCCGGATCAGCCCCAGCATTTT. Encoded protein: CASSYYPGRGPDQPQHF.